This T cell receptor (beta chain) originates from a study of T cells after yellow fever vaccination. Study observations and caveats: Boosting was followed by the reappearance of most primary-vaccination clones (roughly 96% CD4, around 91% CD8). Contaminants from the bulk population, in the form of abundant clonotypes, could be found in FACS-sorted repertoires. Clonotypes appearing in both CD4 and CD8 compartments existed, and their share was small.

Notes on this clonotype: Antigen specificity is unknown.

UMIs and a universal primer site were added when TCR cDNA was made by 5'RACE template switching. TCRdb processed the 5' RACE reads anew with MiXCR; each CDR3 protein has one entry. The sample includes fewer than 650,000 distinct CDR3 sequences, 21% of them seen just once. The CDR3 consists of 14 residues. The V end lost 6 bases, the J end lost 4 bases, and 15 bases lay between the germline ends. The receptor comes from a young man who received the YFV17D yellow fever vaccine. Sequenced material: PBMCs, taken more than 20 days after the first yellow fever vaccination. V is TRBV12-3 or TRBV12-4 and J is TRBJ1-2; D is undetermined. In DNA form, the CDR3 reads TGTGCCAGCAGCTCCCCGGGGTCCGGCTATGGCTACACCTTC. This encodes CASSSPGSGYGYTF.